This T cell receptor (beta chain) came from a study of read filtering for tumor transcriptome and immune sequencing. Background on the study: The cohort had some 16 men and approximately 13 women aged about 45 to 90, mean about 67 years.

This library used approximately 390 ng RNA and molecular barcoded adaptors spanning alpha/delta and beta/gamma chains. TCRdb re-called the reads through MiXCR, storing one row per CDR3 protein. The sample includes 45,000 to 55,000 distinct CDR3 sequences, about an eighth seen only once; the top ten take more than 12%. In this sample, this clonotype turned up many times. Its matching antigen is unknown. V was cut by 4 bases and J by 2 bases, with 5 bases left in between. The germline V gene has CDR1 SQVTM and CDR2 ANQGSEA. The CDR3 totals 12 residues. Whole-study results and caveats: Correlation between methods rose after single-read clonotypes were removed.

This rearrangement joins TRBV29-1 to TRBJ2-2; D is ambiguous. This clonotype originated in a donor at least 40 years old with multiple myeloma. The sample was a population of CD138-negative cells sorted from bone marrow. Here the CDR3 DNA reads TGCAGCGTTGCGCGTAACACCGGGGAGCTGTTTTTT. Amino acid sequence: CSVARNTGELFF.